This T cell receptor (beta chain) was obtained from a study of T cell clones after liver transplantation. Assay: immunoSEQ multiplex PCR; the TCRdb copy retains only in-frame clones and omits some. The sample includes several thousand clones, approximately 80% seen only once; the top ten take 10% to 15%. The sequencing used CD8+ T cells from blood, collected 46 months after liver transplant. This receptor was taken from a human patient who received a liver transplant. Some T cells may possibly be graft donor cells.

CDR3 residues: CASSWGGGPQETQYF. In DNA, the CDR3 is TGCGCCAGCAGCTGGGGTGGGGGCCCACAGGAGACCCAGTACTTC. This chain connects TRBV4-3 to TRBJ2-5, with D possibly matching TRBD1 (6 bases). The V end was cut by 5 bases, the J end by 5 bases, with 18 bases between. CDR3 length: 15 amino acids. Germline CDR1 LGHNA, CDR2 YSLEER.